Listed below are T cell receptor beta chains from one sample, sequenced in a study of T cells expressing NK-cell markers. TCRdb processed the 5' RACE reads again and assigns one entry to each CDR3 protein, with no DNA. Here the sample table reports about 160,000 distinct CDR3 sequences. Sequencing input: blood T cells: a sorted CD56 or NKG2C T cell subset, CD4+ or CD8+ T cells, or bulk PBMC T cells (not recorded which). The source of these receptors is a woman between 18 and 69 years old in good health. The CDR3 runs from the conserved cysteine through the conserved F or W.

cdr3_aa	v_call	j_call
CASSPAGRGSTYEQYF	TRBV6-2/TRBV6-3	TRBJ2-7
CASSHLRTVEAFF	TRBV6-1	TRBJ1-1
CASSSSGRGQETQYF	TRBV7-2	TRBJ2-5
CASSLAVGEETQYF	TRBV5-1	TRBJ2-5
CASSQGARRIGELFF	TRBV3-1	TRBJ2-2
CASSLRYGQDTQYF	TRBV3-1	TRBJ2-3
CSVSSWSVGELFF	TRBV29-1	TRBJ2-2
CASSPQSFRSYTF	TRBV12-3/TRBV12-4	TRBJ1-2
CASSQAEGPYEQYF	TRBV3-1	TRBJ2-7
CASSLEVKIYGYTF	TRBV7-8	TRBJ1-2
CSPIPGNHNEQFF	TRBV20-1	TRBJ2-1
CASSPTVASGAGELFF	TRBV4-2	TRBJ2-2
CASSYTGVGTYGYTF	TRBV5-1	TRBJ1-2
CASSLVASGGGTGELFF	TRBV5-6	TRBJ2-2
CASSERGVGEKYEQYF	TRBV7-9	TRBJ2-7
CASSRTGLQPQHF	TRBV12-3/TRBV12-4	TRBJ1-5
CASSLGDRANEQFF	TRBV5-1	TRBJ2-1
CATSPSGRGGFDEQFF	TRBV24-1	TRBJ2-1
CASSLYFLREGMNTEAFF	TRBV7-3	TRBJ1-1
CASSHNPSGVDTIYF	TRBV3-1	TRBJ1-3
CSAMTGTGGYEQYF	TRBV20-1	TRBJ2-7
CASSYPGTGLNTEAFF	TRBV6-5	TRBJ1-1
CASSSRGRYEQYF	TRBV11-2	TRBJ2-7
CASSLTPGGSGGQFF	TRBV12-3/TRBV12-4	TRBJ2-1
CASSQGARIYEQYF	TRBV3-1	TRBJ2-7
CASSDGGRKETQYF	TRBV6-1	TRBJ2-5
CSARDLLGTSGRFSYNEQFF	TRBV20-1	TRBJ2-1
CASSAAGTSAYEQYF	TRBV5-1	TRBJ2-7
CAGAARGTSVQDTQYF	TRBV7-9	TRBJ2-3
CASSLGGGPRDTEAFF	TRBV7-8	TRBJ1-1
CASSREGRETQYF	TRBV5-1	TRBJ2-5
CASIGWGTYEQYF	TRBV2	TRBJ2-7
CASRLTSNNEQFF	TRBV13	TRBJ2-1
CASSWSGLAYNEQFF	TRBV5-5	TRBJ2-1
CASSRQTGSNQETQYF	TRBV12-3/TRBV12-4	TRBJ2-5
CASSNIAGTAQYF	TRBV7-9	TRBJ2-5
CASSLAGGPVTDTQYF	TRBV5-1	TRBJ2-3
CASSQVMRQTRYEQYF	TRBV3-1	TRBJ2-7
CASSQVGLGSGANVLTF	TRBV4-1	TRBJ2-6
CASSYSYLEHGPGELFF	TRBV6-5	TRBJ2-2
CASSPRADYGYTF	TRBV18	TRBJ1-2
CASSLNAVANTGELFF	TRBV4-1	TRBJ2-2
CASRQGITGELFF	TRBV2	TRBJ2-2
CASSLAPAPNKNIQYF	TRBV12-3/TRBV12-4	TRBJ2-4
CASSLANSGGIDTQYF	TRBV5-1	TRBJ2-3
CASSLLPTGTSGGGELFF	TRBV7-7	TRBJ2-2
CASSLNVAIGVQYF	TRBV3-1	TRBJ2-7
CASSPRTVLVTGELFF	TRBV7-6	TRBJ2-2
CASSLIRAGGSYEQYF	TRBV5-1	TRBJ2-7
CASSLRAGGEREQFF	TRBV7-9	TRBJ2-1
CASSAHPDRVETQYF	TRBV9	TRBJ2-5
CASASPGQNTEAFF	TRBV12-3/TRBV12-4	TRBJ1-1
CAWSRGVNEQFF	TRBV30	TRBJ2-1
CASTWSGTETQYF	TRBV3-1	TRBJ2-5
CASSETPNTYEQYF	TRBV6-1	TRBJ2-7